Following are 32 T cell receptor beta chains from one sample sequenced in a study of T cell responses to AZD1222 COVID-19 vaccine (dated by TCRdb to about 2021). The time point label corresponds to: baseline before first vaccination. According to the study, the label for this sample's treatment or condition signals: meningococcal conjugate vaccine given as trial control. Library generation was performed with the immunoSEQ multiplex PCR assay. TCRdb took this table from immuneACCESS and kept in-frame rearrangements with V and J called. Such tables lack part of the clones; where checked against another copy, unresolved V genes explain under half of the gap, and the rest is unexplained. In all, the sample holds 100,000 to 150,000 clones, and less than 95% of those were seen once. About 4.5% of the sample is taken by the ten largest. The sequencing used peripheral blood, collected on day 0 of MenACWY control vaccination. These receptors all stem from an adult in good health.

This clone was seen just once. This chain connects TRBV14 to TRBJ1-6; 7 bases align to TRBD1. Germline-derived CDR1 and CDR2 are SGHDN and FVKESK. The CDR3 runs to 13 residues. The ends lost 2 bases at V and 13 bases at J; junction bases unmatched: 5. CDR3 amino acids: CASSQTWDSPLHF. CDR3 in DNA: TGTGCCAGCAGCCAAACCTGGGACAGTCCCCTCCACTTT.

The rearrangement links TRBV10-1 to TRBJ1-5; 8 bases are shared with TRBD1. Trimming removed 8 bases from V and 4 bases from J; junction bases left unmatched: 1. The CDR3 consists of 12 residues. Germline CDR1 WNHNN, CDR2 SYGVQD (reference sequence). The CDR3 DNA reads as TGCGCCAGCCACAGGGGGAATCAGCCCCAGCATTTT. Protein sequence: CASHRGNQPQHF.

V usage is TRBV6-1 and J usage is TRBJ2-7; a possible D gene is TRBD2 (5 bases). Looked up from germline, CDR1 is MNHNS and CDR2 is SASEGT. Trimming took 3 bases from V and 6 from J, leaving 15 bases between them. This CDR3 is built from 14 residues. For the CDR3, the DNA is TGTGCCAGCAGTGAGAGGGCGACGGGTTTCGAGCAGTACGTC. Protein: CASSERATGFEQYV.

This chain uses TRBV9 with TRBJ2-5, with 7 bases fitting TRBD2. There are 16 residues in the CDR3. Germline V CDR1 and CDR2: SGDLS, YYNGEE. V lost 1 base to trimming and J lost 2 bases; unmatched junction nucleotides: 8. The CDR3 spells CASSVSGAGVQETQYF. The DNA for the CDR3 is TGTGCCAGCAGCGTAAGCGGGGCCGGGGTTCAAGAGACCCAGTACTTC.

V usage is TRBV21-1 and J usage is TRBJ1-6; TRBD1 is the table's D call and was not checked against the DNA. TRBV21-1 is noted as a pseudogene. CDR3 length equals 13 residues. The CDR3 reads CASSKSGHSPLHF. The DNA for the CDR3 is TGTGCCAGCAGCAAGTCAGGCCATTCACCCCTCCACTTT.

CDR3 residues: CASSDRTGGAGTQYF. The CDR3 DNA sequence: TGTGCCAGCAGTGACCGGACAGGGGGCGCAGGTACGCAGTATTTT. The rearrangement uses TRBV6-1 and TRBJ2-3, with 11 bases identical to TRBD1. V was clipped by 3 bases and J by 8 bases; unmatched bases: 7. CDR1 and CDR2 from the germline V gene are MNHNS and SASEGT. The CDR3 consists of 15 residues.

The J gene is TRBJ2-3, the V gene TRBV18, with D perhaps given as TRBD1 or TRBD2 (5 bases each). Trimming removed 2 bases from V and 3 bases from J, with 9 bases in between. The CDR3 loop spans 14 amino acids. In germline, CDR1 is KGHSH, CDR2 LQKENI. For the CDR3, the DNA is TGTGCCAGCTCACCAACGGGGCGTACAGATACGCAGTATTTT. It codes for CASSPTGRTDTQYF.

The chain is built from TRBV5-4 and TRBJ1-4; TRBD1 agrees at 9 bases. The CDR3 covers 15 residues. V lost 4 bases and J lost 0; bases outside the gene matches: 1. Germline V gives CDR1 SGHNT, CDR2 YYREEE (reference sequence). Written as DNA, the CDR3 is TGTGCCAGCAGCAGACAGGGGGCAACTAATGAAAAACTGTTTTTT. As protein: CASSRQGATNEKLFF.

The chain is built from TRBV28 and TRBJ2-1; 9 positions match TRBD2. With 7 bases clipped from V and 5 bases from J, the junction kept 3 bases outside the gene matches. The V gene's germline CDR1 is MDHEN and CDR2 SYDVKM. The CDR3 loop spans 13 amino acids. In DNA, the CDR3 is TGTGCCAGCAACGGACTAGCGAACAATGAGCAGTTCTTC. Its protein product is CASNGLANNEQFF.

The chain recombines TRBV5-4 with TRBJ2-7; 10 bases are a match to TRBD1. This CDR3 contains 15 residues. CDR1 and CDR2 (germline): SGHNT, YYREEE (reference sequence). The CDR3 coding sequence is TGTGCCAGCAGTTTGGACAGGGGGATTCCTTACGAGCAGTACGTC. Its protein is CASSLDRGIPYEQYV.

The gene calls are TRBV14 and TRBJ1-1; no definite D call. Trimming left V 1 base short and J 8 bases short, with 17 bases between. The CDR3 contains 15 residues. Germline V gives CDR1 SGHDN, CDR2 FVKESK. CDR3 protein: CASSQVPGVPGEAFF. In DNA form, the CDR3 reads TGTGCCAGCAGCCAAGTCCCAGGTGTCCCCGGGGAAGCTTTCTTT.

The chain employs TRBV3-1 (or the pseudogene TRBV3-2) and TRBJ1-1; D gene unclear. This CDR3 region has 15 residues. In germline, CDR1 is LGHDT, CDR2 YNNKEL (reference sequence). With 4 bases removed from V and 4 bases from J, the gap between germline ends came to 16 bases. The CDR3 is CASSRERSSGTEAFF. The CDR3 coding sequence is TGTGCCAGCAGCCGAGAAAGGAGTTCGGGCACTGAAGCTTTCTTT.

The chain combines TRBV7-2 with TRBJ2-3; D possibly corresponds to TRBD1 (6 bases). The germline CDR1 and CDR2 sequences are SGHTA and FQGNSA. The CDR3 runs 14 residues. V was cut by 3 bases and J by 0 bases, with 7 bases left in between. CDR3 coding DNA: TGTGCCAGCAGCTTCAGGGGTAGCACAGATACGCAGTATTTT. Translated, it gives CASSFRGSTDTQYF.

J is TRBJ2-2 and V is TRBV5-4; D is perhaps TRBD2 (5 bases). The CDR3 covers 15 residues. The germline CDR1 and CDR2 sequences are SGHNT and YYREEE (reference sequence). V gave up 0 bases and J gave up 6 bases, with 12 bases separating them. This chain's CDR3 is CASSLVNMEAGELFF. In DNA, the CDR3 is TGTGCCAGCAGCTTGGTTAATATGGAGGCCGGGGAGCTGTTTTTT.

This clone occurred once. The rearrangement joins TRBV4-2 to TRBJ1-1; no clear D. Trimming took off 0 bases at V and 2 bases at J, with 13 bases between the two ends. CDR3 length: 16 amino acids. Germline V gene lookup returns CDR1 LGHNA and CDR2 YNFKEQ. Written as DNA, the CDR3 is TGTGCCAGCAGCCAAGATTCGGGAAAGGGTAACACTGAAGCTTTCTTT. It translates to CASSQDSGKGNTEAFF.

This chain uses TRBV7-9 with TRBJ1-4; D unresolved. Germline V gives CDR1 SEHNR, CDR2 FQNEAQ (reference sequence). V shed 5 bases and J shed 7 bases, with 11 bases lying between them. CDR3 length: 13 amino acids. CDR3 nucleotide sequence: TGTGCCAGCAGCCCCCTTTTATTTGAAAAACTGTTTTTT. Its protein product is CASSPLLFEKLFF.

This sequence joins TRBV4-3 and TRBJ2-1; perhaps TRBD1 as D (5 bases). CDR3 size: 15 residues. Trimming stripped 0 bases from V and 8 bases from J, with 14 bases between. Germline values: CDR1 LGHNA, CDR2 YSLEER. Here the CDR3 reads CASSQEGAGGDEQFF. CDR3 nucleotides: TGCGCCAGCAGCCAAGAAGGGGCAGGCGGCGATGAGCAGTTCTTC.

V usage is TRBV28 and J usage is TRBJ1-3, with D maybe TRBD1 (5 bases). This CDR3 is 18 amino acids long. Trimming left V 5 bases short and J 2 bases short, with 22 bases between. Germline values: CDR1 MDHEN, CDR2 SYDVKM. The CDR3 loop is CASSHQTAVVMPGNTIYF. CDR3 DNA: TGTGCCAGCAGTCACCAGACAGCGGTAGTGATGCCTGGAAACACCATATATTTT. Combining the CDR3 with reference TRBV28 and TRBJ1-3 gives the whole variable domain DVKVTQSSRYLVKRTGEKVFLECVQDMDHENMFWYRQDPGLGLRLIYFSYDVKMKEKGDIPEGYSVSREKKERFSLILESASTNQTSMYLCASSHQTAVVMPGNTIYFGEGSWLTVV.

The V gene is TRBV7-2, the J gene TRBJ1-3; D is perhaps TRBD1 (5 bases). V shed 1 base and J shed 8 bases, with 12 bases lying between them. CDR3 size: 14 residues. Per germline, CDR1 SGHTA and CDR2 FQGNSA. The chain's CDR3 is CASSLVRGRDTIYF. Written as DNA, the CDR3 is TGTGCCAGCAGCTTAGTTCGGGGGAGGGACACCATATATTTT.

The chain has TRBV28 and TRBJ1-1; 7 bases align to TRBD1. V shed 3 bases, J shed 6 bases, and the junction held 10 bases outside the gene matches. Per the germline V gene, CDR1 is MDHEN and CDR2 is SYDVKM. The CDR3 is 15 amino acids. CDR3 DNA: TGTGCCAGCAGTTTCCAATTAACAGGGGCGGCTGAAGCTTTCTTT. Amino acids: CASSFQLTGAAEAFF.

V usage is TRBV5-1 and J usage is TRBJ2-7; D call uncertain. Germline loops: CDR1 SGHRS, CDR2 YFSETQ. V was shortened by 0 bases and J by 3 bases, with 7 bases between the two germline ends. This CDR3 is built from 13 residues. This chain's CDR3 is CASSLVGLYEQYV. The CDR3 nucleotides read TGCGCCAGCAGCTTGGTGGGCCTCTACGAGCAGTACGTC.

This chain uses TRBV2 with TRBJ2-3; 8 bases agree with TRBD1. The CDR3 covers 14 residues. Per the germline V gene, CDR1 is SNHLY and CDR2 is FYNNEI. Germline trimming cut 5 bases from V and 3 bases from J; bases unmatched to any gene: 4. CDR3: CASSRQGWTDTQYF. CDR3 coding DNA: TGTGCCAGCAGTAGACAGGGGTGGACAGATACGCAGTATTTT. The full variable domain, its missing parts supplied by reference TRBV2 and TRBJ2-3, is EPEVTQTPSHQVTQMGQEVILRCVPISNHLYFYWYRQILGQKVEFLVSFYNNEISEKSEIFDDQFSVERPDGSNFTLKIRSTKLEDSAMYFCASSRQGWTDTQYFGPGTRLTVL.

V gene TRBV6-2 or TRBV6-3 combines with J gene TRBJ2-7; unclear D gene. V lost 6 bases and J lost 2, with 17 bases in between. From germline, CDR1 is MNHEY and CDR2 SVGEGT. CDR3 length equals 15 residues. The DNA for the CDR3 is TGTGCCAGCAGCGCCCGAACGCTTTTCGCCTACGAGCAGTACGTC. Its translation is CASSARTLFAYEQYV.

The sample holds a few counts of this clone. This chain's CDR3 is CASSEWALGAEHATEAFF. Here the CDR3 DNA reads TGTGCCAGCAGTGAATGGGCACTGGGGGCCGAACATGCCACTGAAGCTTTCTTT. The V and J genes are TRBV25-1 and TRBJ1-1; maybe TRBD1 (6 bases). Between the trimmed V and J ends, which lost 1 base and 4 bases, there was a span of 22 bases. The CDR3 has 18 residues. CDR1 MGHDK and CDR2 SYGVNS come from the germline V gene.

This CDR3 is CASSPYGSGANVLTF. CDR3 DNA: TGTGCCAGCTCACCCTACGGCTCTGGGGCCAACGTCCTGACTTTC. The chain combines TRBV18 with TRBJ2-6; no reliable D call. The CDR3 sequence is 15 residues long. Germline V lookup: CDR1 KGHSH, CDR2 LQKENI. V lost 3 bases to trimming and J lost 0 bases, with 6 bases between them.

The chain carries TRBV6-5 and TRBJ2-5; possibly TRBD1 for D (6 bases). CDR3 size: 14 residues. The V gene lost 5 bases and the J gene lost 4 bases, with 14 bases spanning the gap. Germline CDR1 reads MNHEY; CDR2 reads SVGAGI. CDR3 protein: CASSKQGGGETQYF. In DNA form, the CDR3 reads TGTGCCAGCAGTAAACAGGGTGGCGGAGAGACCCAGTACTTC.

The CDR3: CSASLPNTGELFF. CDR3 sequence (DNA): TGCAGTGCTAGTCTACCGAACACCGGGGAGCTGTTTTTT. The chain uses TRBV20-1 and TRBJ2-2; D is uncertain. V lost 3 bases and J 0 bases, leaving 5 bases between the germline ends. Germline V lookup: CDR1 DFQATT, CDR2 SNEGSKA (reference sequence). The CDR3 spans 13 residues.

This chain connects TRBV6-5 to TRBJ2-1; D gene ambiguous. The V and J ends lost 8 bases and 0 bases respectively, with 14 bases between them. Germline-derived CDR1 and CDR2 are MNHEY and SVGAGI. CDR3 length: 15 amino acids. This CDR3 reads CASRSDASSYNEQFF. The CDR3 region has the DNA TGTGCCAGCCGATCCGACGCGTCCTCCTACAATGAGCAGTTCTTC.

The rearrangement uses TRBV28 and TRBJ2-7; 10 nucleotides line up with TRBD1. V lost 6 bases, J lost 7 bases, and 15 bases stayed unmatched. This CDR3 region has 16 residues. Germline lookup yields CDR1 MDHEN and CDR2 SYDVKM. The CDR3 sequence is CASSPEAGQGFGEQYV. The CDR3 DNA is TGTGCCAGCAGCCCCGAAGCGGGACAGGGGTTTGGTGAGCAGTACGTC.

DNA of the CDR3: TGTGCCAGCAGCCAAGATTGGGCTAGCGGGGCCGGCGAGCAGTACTTC. This encodes CASSQDWASGAGEQYF. The rearrangement uses TRBV4-2 and TRBJ2-7; the match to TRBD2 covers 9 bases. The V segment lost 0 bases and the J segment 6 bases; nucleotides outside the gene matches: 9. This CDR3 contains 16 residues. Germline CDR1 LGHNA, CDR2 YNFKEQ.

In DNA, the CDR3 is TGTGCCAGCAGTGCCGGTGGACAGGGAAACACTGAAGCTTTCTTT. This gives the protein CASSAGGQGNTEAFF. V is TRBV2 and J is TRBJ1-1, with 8 bases matching TRBD1. With V trimmed by 4 bases and J by 2 bases, 6 bases remained unmatched. The CDR3 extends over 15 amino acids. In germline, CDR1 is SNHLY, CDR2 FYNNEI.

The CDR3 nucleotides read TGTGCCAGCAGCCCGTTCGCCGCCACTAGCGGGCTGTCCTACGAGCAGTACTTC. Amino acids: CASSPFAATSGLSYEQYF. The chain has TRBV7-6 and TRBJ2-7; 9 positions match TRBD2. Germline V gives CDR1 SGHVS, CDR2 FNYEAQ. The CDR3 spans 18 residues. The V and J ends lost 5 bases and 1 base, in that order; junction bases with no gene match: 15.